These T cell receptor beta chains were read from a single sample in a study of early T cells in non-severe SARS-CoV-2 infection. TCRdb ran MiXCR on the 5' RACE reads and lists one entry per CDR3 protein. In the table there are around 78,000 distinct CDR3 sequences, over 12% of which are singletons. The sample taken for sequencing was whole blood. These receptors all come from an adult who was a healthcare worker with PCR-confirmed SARS-CoV-2 infection or an uninfected control (not recorded which). The CDR3 runs from the conserved cysteine through the conserved F or W. The D gene is left open where the match is weak. Clone size is given for some rows only: seen once, a few or many times, or a class if the clone is expanded.

clone_size	v_call	j_call	d_call	cdr3_aa	cdr3_nt
few	TRBV20-1	TRBJ2-3	-	CSASRESGDTQYF	TGCAGTGCTAGCCGGGAGAGTGGAGATACGCAGTATTTT
many	TRBV30	TRBJ2-1	-	CALARGYNEQFF	TGTGCCTTAGCAAGAGGTTACAATGAGCAGTTCTTC
-	TRBV20-1	TRBJ2-2	-	CSAGRRSGRTGELFF	TGCAGCGCAGGGCGCAGGAGCGGTCGCACCGGGGAGCTGTTTTTT
-	TRBV29-1	TRBJ2-2	-	CSVVGPNTGELFF	TGCAGCGTTGTAGGCCCAAACACCGGGGAGCTGTTTTTT
few	TRBV13	TRBJ1-4	-	CASSLGRGEKLFF	TGTGCCAGCAGCTTAGGGAGAGGGGAAAAACTGTTTTTT
-	TRBV29-1	TRBJ1-2	-	CSVEKGGKDGYTF	TGCAGCGTTGAAAAGGGGGGCAAGGATGGCTACACCTTC
few	TRBV20-1	TRBJ1-1	-	CSARDPKGGDTEAFF	TGCAGTGCTAGAGATCCAAAGGGAGGGGACACTGAAGCTTTCTTT
-	TRBV12-3/TRBV12-4	TRBJ1-2	-	CASSFRDYGYTF	TGTGCCAGCAGTTTCAGGGACTATGGCTACACCTTC
-	TRBV5-6	TRBJ2-1	TRBD1	CASSFGTGGSEQFF	TGTGCCAGCAGCTTCGGGACAGGGGGCTCTGAGCAGTTCTTC
few	TRBV7-8	TRBJ2-5	-	CASSLARRMYQETQYF	TGTGCCAGCAGCTTAGCGCGAAGGATGTACCAAGAGACCCAGTACTTC
few	TRBV7-6	TRBJ2-3	-	CASSLEAGPWDTQYF	TGTGCCAGCAGCTTAGAAGCGGGTCCGTGGGATACGCAGTATTTT
few	TRBV4-1	TRBJ2-4	TRBD2	CASSQDESSGRAGGKNIQYF	TGCGCCAGCAGCCAAGATGAATCCAGCGGGAGGGCCGGAGGCAAAAACATTCAGTACTTC
-	TRBV18	TRBJ1-5	TRBD1	CASSLGTANQPQHF	TGTGCCAGCTCACTCGGGACAGCTAATCAGCCCCAGCATTTT
few	TRBV3-1	TRBJ2-7	-	CASSQPGLRPYEQYF	TGTGCCAGCAGCCAACCGGGACTCCGACCCTACGAGCAGTACTTC
few	TRBV5-1	TRBJ2-2	-	CASSQTGTPNTGELFF	TGCGCCAGCAGCCAGACCGGGACACCCAACACCGGGGAGCTGTTTTTT
many	TRBV30	TRBJ1-6	-	CAWNNGPSPLHF	TGTGCCTGGAACAATGGCCCTTCACCCCTCCACTTT
-	TRBV3-1	TRBJ1-1	-	CASSQVGPVVTEAFF	TGTGCCAGCAGCCAAGTGGGGCCGGTGGTCACTGAAGCTTTCTTT
many	TRBV5-1	TRBJ2-2	-	CASSGGSSHNTGELFF	TGCGCCAGCAGCGGGGGTTCGAGTCATAACACCGGGGAGCTGTTTTTT
-	TRBV5-1	TRBJ1-1	-	CASSLELGPKNTEAFF	TGCGCCAGCAGCTTGGAATTGGGACCGAAGAACACTGAAGCTTTCTTT
many	TRBV7-6	TRBJ1-2	-	CASSRIDSYGYTF	TGTGCCAGCAGCCGAATTGACAGTTATGGCTACACCTTC
few	TRBV6-6	TRBJ1-4	-	CASSAEGAVLTNEKLFF	TGTGCCAGCTCGGCAGAAGGGGCGGTCTTGACTAATGAAAAACTGTTTTTT
many	TRBV7-9	TRBJ1-6	-	CASSRARGGNSPLHF	TGTGCCAGCAGCCGTGCTAGGGGGGGTAATTCACCCCTCCACTTT
few	TRBV3-1	TRBJ2-1	TRBD1	CASSHGTARTGIEQFF	TGTGCCAGCAGCCATGGGACAGCCCGCACCGGAATAGAGCAGTTCTTC
-	TRBV29-1	TRBJ1-1	-	CSVPGGTPGAFF	TGCAGCGTCCCCGGGGGCACCCCAGGGGCTTTCTTT
once	TRBV10-2	TRBJ1-1	-	CASSDRAEGNTEAFF	TGCGCCAGCAGTGATAGGGCGGAGGGGAACACTGAAGCTTTCTTT
few	TRBV6-1	TRBJ1-2	TRBD1	CASSWTGGNIDGYTF	TGTGCCAGCAGCTGGACAGGGGGAAACATCGATGGCTACACCTTC
-	TRBV24-1	TRBJ2-2	-	CATSETGHNTGELFF	TGTGCCACCAGTGAGACGGGACACAACACCGGGGAGCTGTTTTTT
-	TRBV11-2	TRBJ2-3	-	CASRPGGRPDTQYF	TGTGCCAGCAGGCCGGGGGGCCGGCCAGATACGCAGTATTTT
many	TRBV20-1	TRBJ2-5	-	CSATEEETQYF	TGCAGTGCTACCGAAGAAGAGACCCAGTACTTC
few	TRBV6-5	TRBJ1-1	TRBD1	CASSLDRAEAFF	TGTGCCAGCAGCCTAGACAGGGCTGAAGCTTTCTTT
many	TRBV6-1	TRBJ1-1	-	CASKAHVLGDTEAFF	TGTGCCAGCAAGGCACATGTCCTTGGGGACACTGAAGCTTTCTTT
few	TRBV3-1	TRBJ2-3	-	CASSQGGSRRTDTQYF	TGTGCCAGCAGCCAAGGTGGAAGTAGGCGCACAGATACGCAGTATTTT
-	TRBV11-3	TRBJ2-1	-	CASSRGGNEQFF	TGTGCCAGCAGCCGAGGTGGGAATGAGCAGTTCTTC
few	TRBV11-1	TRBJ1-1	TRBD1	CASSSRQRGTGGTEAFF	TGTGCCAGCAGCTCCCGGCAAAGGGGCACAGGGGGCACTGAAGCTTTCTTT
many	TRBV11-2	TRBJ2-7	-	CASSLQYEQYF	TGTGCCAGCAGCTTACAATACGAGCAGTACTTC
-	TRBV7-9	TRBJ2-1	TRBD2	CASSSGRDYNEQFF	TGTGCCAGCAGTAGCGGGAGGGATTACAATGAGCAGTTCTTC
few	TRBV5-4	TRBJ2-7	TRBD2	CASSSPGSGTSGGVAYEQYF	TGTGCCAGCAGCTCCCCGGGCTCCGGGACTAGCGGGGGTGTCGCCTACGAGCAGTACTTC
few	TRBV3-1	TRBJ2-1	TRBD2	CASSRPGLYNEQFF	TGTGCCAGCAGCCGGCCGGGACTATACAATGAGCAGTTCTTC
few	TRBV11-2	TRBJ2-7	TRBD1	CASRQPGQGSYEQYF	TGTGCCAGCAGACAGCCGGGACAGGGCTCCTACGAGCAGTACTTC
many	TRBV14	TRBJ2-1	-	CASRGGGNEQFF	TGTGCCAGCAGAGGAGGGGGCAATGAGCAGTTCTTC
-	TRBV29-1	TRBJ2-5	-	CSVDGRWGETQYF	TGCAGCGTAGATGGACGGTGGGGGGAGACCCAGTACTTC
-	TRBV7-9	TRBJ2-5	-	CASSHPRLGTQYF	TGTGCCAGCAGCCACCCCCGGCTCGGGACCCAGTACTTC
few	TRBV11-2	TRBJ1-4	-	CASSLLRGVEKLFF	TGTGCCAGCAGCCTCCTTAGGGGGGTTGAAAAACTGTTTTTT
many	TRBV6-1	TRBJ2-6	-	CASSDLPPRGSGANVLTF	TGTGCCAGCAGCGACCTACCGCCCAGGGGATCTGGGGCCAACGTCCTGACTTTC